The 27 T cell receptor beta chains presented below share a single source sample, sequenced in a study of OX40 agonist ivuxolimab in advanced cancers. This table comes from immunoSEQ multiplex PCR, and its TCRdb copy is limited to in-frame clones, with some not included. The sample yields about 56,000 clones, approximately 86% seen once. The starting material was CD4+ or CD8+ T cells sorted from blood, obtained in a trial of the OX40 agonist ivuxolimab. The receptors come from an adult with an advanced solid tumor such as melanoma, head and neck, liver or kidney cancer.

V and J are TRBV6-1 and TRBJ2-6, with no clear D. V was clipped by 1 base and J by 0 bases, with 4 bases between them. The CDR3 extends over 15 amino acids. Germline loops: CDR1 MNHNS, CDR2 SASEGT. CDR3 DNA sequence: TGTGCCAGCAGTGAAGATAACTCTGGGGCCAACGTCCTGACTTTC. This encodes CASSEDNSGANVLTF.

The chain links TRBV2 to TRBJ1-2; no firm D call. The V and J ends lost 2 bases and 8 bases respectively, with 15 bases between them. Per germline, CDR1 SNHLY and CDR2 FYNNEI. This CDR3 is 14 amino acids long. The CDR3 DNA sequence: TGTGCCAGCAGTGAAAGCCAGGCGATTTCCGGCTACACCTTC. Translated: CASSESQAISGYTF.

This chain uses TRBV18 with TRBJ2-3, with unresolved D. Germline V CDR1 and CDR2: KGHSH, LQKENI. The V end was cut by 5 bases, the J end by 0 bases, with 21 bases between. The CDR3 has 18 amino acids. CDR3 in DNA: TGTGCCAGCTCATCCGCAAACTTATTAGGGCCGAGCACAGATACGCAGTATTTT. Its translation is CASSSANLLGPSTDTQYF.

This clone was recorded a few times. The CDR3 sequence: CASRGQGPDTQYF. CDR3 coding DNA: TGCGCCAGCAGGGGACAGGGGCCAGATACGCAGTATTTT. The chain uses TRBV5-1 and TRBJ2-3, with TRBD1 matching over 10 bases. The CDR3 covers 13 residues. The V gene's germline CDR1 is SGHRS and CDR2 YFSETQ. J gave up 4 bases and V 5 bases, and 1 base lay outside the gene matches.

V is TRBV7-9 and J is TRBJ1-2; D gene unclear. Trimming took off 2 bases at V and 1 base at J, with 8 bases between the two ends. Germline V gene lookup returns CDR1 SEHNR and CDR2 FQNEAQ (reference sequence). The CDR3 runs 14 residues. The CDR3, as DNA: TGTGCCAGCAGCTTATCGGCCAGTAACTATGGCTACACCTTC. This encodes CASSLSASNYGYTF.

This chain joins TRBV2 and TRBJ2-2; 9 bases match TRBD1. This CDR3 comprises 13 residues. Trimming at V came to 8 bases and at J to 7 bases, leaving 5 bases not matched to a gene. Germline values: CDR1 SNHLY, CDR2 FYNNEI. The CDR3 here is CASRDRAVGELFF. CDR3 nucleotides: TGTGCCAGCCGGGACAGGGCTGTCGGGGAGCTGTTTTTT.

The V and J genes are TRBV6-6 and TRBJ2-1; the D call may be TRBD1 or TRBD2 (5 bases each). V lost 8 bases and J lost 9, with 17 bases in between. Looked up from germline, CDR1 is MNHNY and CDR2 is SVGAGI (reference sequence). This CDR3 region has 13 residues. The DNA for the CDR3 is TGTGCCAGCTCCGAGATGGGGGATACTGAGCAGTTCTTC. As protein: CASSEMGDTEQFF.

CDR3 sequence: CASGDRATSNTGELFF. The CDR3 nucleotides read TGTGCCAGCGGAGACAGGGCTACCTCGAACACCGGGGAGCTGTTTTTT. This chain joins TRBV7-9 and TRBJ2-2, with TRBD1 matching 7 bases. The CDR3 sequence is 16 residues long. Germline trimming cut 8 bases from V and 0 bases from J; bases unmatched to any gene: 9. Germline assignment: CDR1 SEHNR and CDR2 FQNEAQ (reference sequence).

V and J are TRBV18 and TRBJ2-1, with TRBD2 identical over 10 bases. In germline, CDR1 is KGHSH, CDR2 LQKENI. The J segment lost 3 bases and the V segment lost 0 bases, leaving 2 bases of the junction unmatched. The CDR3 has 16 amino acids. CDR3 DNA: TGTGCCAGCTCACCACCGGGACTAGCGAACTACAATGAGCAGTTCTTC. This codes for CASSPPGLANYNEQFF.

A remark on this clone: Other DNA variants within this sample encode the same CDR3. This chain joins TRBV19 and TRBJ2-2; perhaps TRBD1 as D (6 bases). Trimming shortened V by 8 bases and J by 2 bases, and 9 bases separated the two germline ends. This CDR3 has 13 residues. Germline CDR1 reads LNHDA; CDR2 reads SQIVND (reference sequence). CDR3 DNA: TGTGCCAGTGGGGACACCAACACCGGGGAGCTGTTTTTT. Its translation: CASGDTNTGELFF.

The CDR3 coding sequence is TGTGCCAGTAGTATAGCAGGCCGGGGCACTGAAGCTTTCTTT. It translates to CASSIAGRGTEAFF. The chain uses TRBV19 and TRBJ1-1; D uncertain. V lost 1 base and J lost 4, with 10 bases in between. Germline CDR1 reads LNHDA; CDR2 reads SQIVND (reference sequence). CDR3 length equals 14 residues.

The V and J genes are TRBV27 and TRBJ1-4, with D possibly being TRBD1 (5 bases). Trimming cost V 5 bases and J 7 bases, with 17 bases left between them. CDR3 size: 15 residues. In germline, CDR1 is MNHEY, CDR2 SMNVEV (reference sequence). Written as DNA, the CDR3 is TGTGCCAGCAGTGGAACCGGGACCCGGGGTGAAAAACTGTTTTTT. Amino acid sequence: CASSGTGTRGEKLFF.

This clone was found a few times. The chain carries TRBV28 and TRBJ2-7, with D perhaps TRBD1 or TRBD2 (5 bases each). V shed 7 bases and J shed 3 bases, with 16 bases lying between them. This CDR3 region has 14 residues. Germline V gives CDR1 MDHEN, CDR2 SYDVKM. This chain's CDR3 is CASTTGGKSYEQYF. The CDR3 nucleotides read TGTGCCAGCACTACTGGGGGAAAGAGCTACGAGCAGTACTTC.

This chain links TRBV15 with TRBJ1-5; no clear D gene. CDR3 size: 16 residues. The germline V gene encodes CDR1 LNHNV and CDR2 YYDKDF (reference sequence). V gave up 0 bases and J gave up 1 base, with 10 bases separating them. The chain's CDR3 is CATSRDRARSNQPQHF. The CDR3 DNA sequence: TGTGCCACCAGCAGAGATAGGGCACGGAGCAATCAGCCCCAGCATTTT.

V usage is TRBV9 and J usage is TRBJ1-4; no definite D call. From germline, CDR1 is SGDLS and CDR2 YYNGEE. V gave up 0 bases and J gave up 8 bases, with 8 bases separating them. The CDR3 extends over 13 amino acids. CDR3 DNA sequence: TGTGCCAGCAGCGTAGCTAAAGACGAAAAACTGTTTTTT. This encodes CASSVAKDEKLFF. The full variable domain, completed using reference TRBV9 and TRBJ1-4, is DSGVTQTPKHLITATGQRVTLRCSPRSGDLSVYWYQQSLDQGLQFLIQYYNGEERAKGNILERFSAQQFPDLHSELNLSSLELGDSALYFCASSVAKDEKLFFGSGTQLSVL.

This clone was seen only a few times. The CDR3 DNA reads TGCGCCAGCAGCCAAGAAGGGCAGGCCACCGGGGAGCTGTTTTTT. It encodes CASSQEGQATGELFF. This chain links TRBV4-1 with TRBJ2-2; D is unresolved. This CDR3 is 15 amino acids long. Germline V gene data show CDR1 as MGHRA and CDR2 as YSYEKL. Trimming stripped 0 bases from V and 4 bases from J, with 9 bases between.

This chain connects TRBV7-2 to TRBJ2-7; the D is unclear. Germline CDR1 and CDR2: SGHTA and FQGNSA. Trimming shortened V by 5 bases and J by 7 bases, and 12 bases separated the two germline ends. The CDR3 runs 12 residues. The CDR3: CASSPRLREQYF. For the CDR3, the DNA is TGTGCCAGCAGCCCCCGCCTGAGGGAGCAGTACTTC.

The V call is TRBV11-2, the J call TRBJ2-3; 8 bases are a match to TRBD1. This CDR3 contains 14 residues. After removal of 3 bases from V and 1 base from J, the junction contained 0 bases not matched to a gene. CDR1 and CDR2 from the germline V gene are SGHAT and FQNNGV. The chain's CDR3 is CASSLGQGTDTQYF. CDR3 bases: TGTGCCAGCAGCTTGGGACAGGGCACAGATACGCAGTATTTT.

The J gene is TRBJ2-3, the V gene TRBV19; TRBD2 might be the D (7 bases). V gave up 8 bases and J gave up 0 bases, with 12 bases separating them. CDR3 length: 14 amino acids. Germline V gene sequence: CDR1 LNHDA, CDR2 SQIVND (reference sequence). The CDR3 sequence: CASRGGVSTDTQYF. In nucleotides, the CDR3 is TGTGCCAGTCGAGGGGGGGTTAGCACAGATACGCAGTATTTT. Together with reference TRBV19 and TRBJ2-3, the CDR3 gives the full variable domain: DGGITQSPKYLFRKEGQNVTLSCEQNLNHDAMYWYRQDPGQGLRLIYYSQIVNDFQKGDIAEGYSVSREKKESFPLTVTSAQKNPTAFYLCASRGGVSTDTQYFGPGTRLTVL.

V usage is TRBV19 and J usage is TRBJ1-1, with no clear D. V was pared by 4 bases and J by 1 base, with 16 bases between. CDR1 LNHDA and CDR2 SQIVND come from the germline V gene (reference sequence). CDR3 length equals 16 residues. The CDR3 protein is CASSKYAARENTEAFF. CDR3 sequence (DNA): TGTGCCAGTAGTAAGTACGCCGCAAGGGAGAACACTGAAGCTTTCTTT.

The chain couples TRBV6-5 to TRBJ2-1; D unclear. The CDR3 is made up of 11 amino acids. The V gene lost 8 bases and the J gene lost 5 bases, with 7 bases spanning the gap. Germline CDR1 is MNHEY and CDR2 is SVGAGI. The CDR3 is CASGRDNEQFF. The CDR3 bases are TGTGCCAGCGGCAGAGACAATGAGCAGTTCTTC.

The chain has TRBV5-1 and TRBJ1-1; a weak D match, TRBD1 (5 bases). Germline values: CDR1 SGHRS, CDR2 YFSETQ. Trimming cost V 4 bases and J 1 base, with 8 bases left between them. CDR3 length: 13 residues. The CDR3 reads CASSKDTNTEAFF. The CDR3 coding sequence is TGCGCCAGCAGCAAGGACACGAACACTGAAGCTTTCTTT.

This chain connects TRBV5-8 to TRBJ1-5; D possibly corresponds to TRBD1 (5 bases). This CDR3 has 17 residues. The V end was cut by 3 bases, the J end by 6 bases, with 22 bases between. The germline CDR1 and CDR2 sequences are SGHTS and YDEGEE. CDR3 loop: CASSSGRSTGRGQPQHF. The CDR3 DNA follows: TGTGCCAGCAGCTCCGGAAGGAGTACGGGACGTGGTCAGCCCCAGCATTTT.

The V call is TRBV11-2, the J call TRBJ2-7; D remains ambiguous. Per the germline V gene, CDR1 is SGHAT and CDR2 is FQNNGV. CDR3 length: 14 residues. Trimming cost V 5 bases and J 7 bases, with 18 bases left between them. The CDR3 nucleotides are TGTGCCAGCAGCCCAACACGGGCCCCCGGGGAGCAGTACTTC. Protein product: CASSPTRAPGEQYF.

This sequence joins TRBV2 and TRBJ2-2; 8 positions agree with TRBD2. The junction had 5 bases not matched to a gene; V was cut back by 7 bases and J by 7 bases. Germline-derived CDR1 and CDR2 are SNHLY and FYNNEI. CDR3 length equals 13 residues. The CDR3 coding sequence is TGTGCCAGCACGACTAGCGAGGTCGGGGAGCTGTTTTTT. This translates into CASTTSEVGELFF.

V gene TRBV7-2 combines with J gene TRBJ2-2; TRBD2 agrees at 12 bases. The CDR3 loop spans 15 amino acids. J was trimmed by 6 bases and V by 5 bases; bases with no gene match: 4. CDR1 is SGHTA and CDR2 is FQGNSA in the germline V gene. CDR3 nucleotide sequence: TGTGCCAGCAGCCCGACTAGCGGGAGCCCCGGGGAGCTGTTTTTT. Translation gives CASSPTSGSPGELFF.

V is TRBV28 and J is TRBJ2-5, with D possibly being TRBD1 or TRBD2 (5 bases each). This CDR3 is 17 amino acids long. V was trimmed by 4 bases and J by 4 bases, leaving 22 bases between them. CDR1 is MDHEN, CDR2 SYDVKM, per germline. CDR3 sequence (DNA): TGTGCCAGCAGTTCCCTTTTCGGGGCCCCGACTGTAGAGACCCAGTACTTC. Translating gives CASSSLFGAPTVETQYF.